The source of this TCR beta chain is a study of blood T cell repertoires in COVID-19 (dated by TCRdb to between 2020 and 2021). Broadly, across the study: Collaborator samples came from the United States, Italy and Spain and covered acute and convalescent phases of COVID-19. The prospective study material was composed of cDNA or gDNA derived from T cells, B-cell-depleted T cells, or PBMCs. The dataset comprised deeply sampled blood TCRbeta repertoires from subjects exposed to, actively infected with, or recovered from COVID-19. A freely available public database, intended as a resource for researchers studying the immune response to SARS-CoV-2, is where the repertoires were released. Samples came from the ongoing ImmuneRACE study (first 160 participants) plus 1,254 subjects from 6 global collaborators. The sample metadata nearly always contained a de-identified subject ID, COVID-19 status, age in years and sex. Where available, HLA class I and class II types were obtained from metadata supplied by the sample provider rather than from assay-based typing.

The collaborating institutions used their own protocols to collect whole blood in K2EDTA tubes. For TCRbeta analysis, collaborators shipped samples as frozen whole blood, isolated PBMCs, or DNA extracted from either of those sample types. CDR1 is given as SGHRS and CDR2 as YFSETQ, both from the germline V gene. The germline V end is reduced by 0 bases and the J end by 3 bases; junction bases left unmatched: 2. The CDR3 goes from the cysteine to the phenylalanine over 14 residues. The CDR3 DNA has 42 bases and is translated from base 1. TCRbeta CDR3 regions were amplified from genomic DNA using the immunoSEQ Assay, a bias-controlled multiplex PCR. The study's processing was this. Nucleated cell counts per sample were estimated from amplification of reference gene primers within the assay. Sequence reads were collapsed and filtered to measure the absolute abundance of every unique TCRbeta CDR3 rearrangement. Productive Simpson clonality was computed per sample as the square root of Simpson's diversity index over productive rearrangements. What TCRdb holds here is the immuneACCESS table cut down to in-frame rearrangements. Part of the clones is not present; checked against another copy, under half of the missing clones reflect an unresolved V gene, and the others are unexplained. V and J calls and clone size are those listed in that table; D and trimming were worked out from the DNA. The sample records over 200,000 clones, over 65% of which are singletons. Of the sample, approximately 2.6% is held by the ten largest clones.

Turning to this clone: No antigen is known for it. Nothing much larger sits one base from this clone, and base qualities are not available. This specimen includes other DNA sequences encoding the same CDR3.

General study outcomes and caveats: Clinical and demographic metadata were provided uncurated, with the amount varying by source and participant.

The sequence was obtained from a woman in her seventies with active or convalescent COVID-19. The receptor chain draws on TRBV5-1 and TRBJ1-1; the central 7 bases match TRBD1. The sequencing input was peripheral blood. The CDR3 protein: CASSLGQGYTEAFF. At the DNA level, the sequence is TGCGCCAGCAGCTTGGGACAGGGATACACTGAAGCTTTCTTT.